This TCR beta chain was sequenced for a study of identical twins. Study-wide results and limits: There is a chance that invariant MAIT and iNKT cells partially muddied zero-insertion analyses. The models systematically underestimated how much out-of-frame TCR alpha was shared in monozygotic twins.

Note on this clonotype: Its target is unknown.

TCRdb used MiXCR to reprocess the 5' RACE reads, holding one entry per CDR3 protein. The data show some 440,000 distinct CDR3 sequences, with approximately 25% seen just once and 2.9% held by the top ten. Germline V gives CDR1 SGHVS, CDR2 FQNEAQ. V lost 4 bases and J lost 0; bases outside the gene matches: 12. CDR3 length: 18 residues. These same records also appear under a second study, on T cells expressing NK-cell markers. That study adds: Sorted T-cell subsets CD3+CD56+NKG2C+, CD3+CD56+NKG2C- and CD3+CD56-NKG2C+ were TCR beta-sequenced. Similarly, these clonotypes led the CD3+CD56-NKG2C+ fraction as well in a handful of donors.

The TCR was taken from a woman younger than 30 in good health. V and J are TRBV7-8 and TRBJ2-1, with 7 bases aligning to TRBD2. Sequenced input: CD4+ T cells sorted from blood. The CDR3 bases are TGTGCCAGCAGCTCCCTCCGGGCGGGAGTGTCCTCCTACAATGAGCAGTTCTTC. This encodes CASSSLRAGVSSYNEQFF.